The 25 T cell receptor beta chains listed next were all sequenced from one sample in a study of blood T cell repertoires in COVID-19. Measured with immunoSEQ multiplex PCR; TCRdb has only the in-frame clones, and not every one. This sample has about 350,000 clones, with roughly 87% found just once. Input material: PBMCs or T cells enriched from blood (not recorded which). These TCRs come from a woman aged 25 to 45 who had recovered from COVID-19.

The chain is built from TRBV19 and TRBJ2-7, with 7 bases matching TRBD1. Unmatched junction bases numbered 6, after V lost 5 bases and J lost 5 bases. The CDR3 runs 13 residues. Germline V gene sequence: CDR1 LNHDA, CDR2 SQIVND (reference sequence). The DNA of the CDR3 is TGTGCCAGTAGTTTCCGACAGGGCCACGAGCAGTACTTC. This sequence encodes CASSFRQGHEQYF. Filled out from reference TRBV19 and TRBJ2-7, the complete variable domain reads DGGITQSPKYLFRKEGQNVTLSCEQNLNHDAMYWYRQDPGQGLRLIYYSQIVNDFQKGDIAEGYSVSREKKESFPLTVTSAQKNPTAFYLCASSFRQGHEQYFGPGTRLTVT.

This clone has just one count. This rearrangement joins TRBV18 to TRBJ1-3; TRBD1 matches 7 bases. CDR1 is KGHSH, CDR2 LQKENI, per germline. The J segment lost 3 bases and the V segment lost 3 bases, leaving 8 bases of the junction unmatched. The CDR3 runs 16 residues. This CDR3 reads CASSPLLGQLGNTIYF. The CDR3 nucleotides are TGTGCCAGCTCACCCCTTTTGGGACAGCTTGGAAACACCATATATTTT.

This chain links TRBV4-2 with TRBJ1-1; D call uncertain. The CDR3 runs to 15 residues. V lost 0 bases, J lost 2 bases, and 10 bases lay in between. Germline V CDR1 and CDR2: LGHNA, YNFKEQ. The CDR3 region has the DNA TGTGCCAGCAGCCAAGATATTAGTCCTAACACTGAAGCTTTCTTT. Translation gives CASSQDISPNTEAFF.

This chain joins TRBV7-9 and TRBJ1-2; D might be TRBD1 (5 bases). With 6 bases removed from V and 2 bases from J, the gap between germline ends came to 19 bases. The CDR3 runs to 16 residues. In germline, CDR1 is SEHNR, CDR2 FQNEAQ (reference sequence). The DNA for the CDR3 is TGTGCCAGCAGTCTCAGCGAGCGGGACGAAAACTATGGCTACACCTTC. This encodes CASSLSERDENYGYTF.

CDR3 bases: TGTGCCAGCAGCCAAAGACAGGGGGCAAGCAATCAGCCCCAGCATTTT. This sequence encodes CASSQRQGASNQPQHF. The chain recombines TRBV3-1 (or the pseudogene TRBV3-2) with TRBJ1-5; 10 nucleotides match TRBD1. Germline trimming cut 2 bases from V and 1 base from J; bases unmatched to any gene: 2. The CDR3 has 16 amino acids. CDR1 and CDR2 (germline): LGHDT, YNNKEL (reference sequence).

This clone was recorded only once. The genes are TRBV12-3 or TRBV12-4 and TRBJ1-1; 7 positions agree with TRBD1. CDR3 length: 13 amino acids. The trim removed 10 bases at V and 0 bases at J, leaving 5 bases unmatched. The CDR3 DNA reads TGTGCCACACGACAGGGCATGAACACTGAAGCTTTCTTT. Residues: CATRQGMNTEAFF.

This chain links TRBV6-5 with TRBJ1-4; D perhaps matches TRBD1 (5 bases). The V gene's germline CDR1 is MNHEY and CDR2 SVGAGI. Trimming removed 5 bases from V and 2 bases from J, with 9 bases in between. CDR3 length equals 14 residues. The CDR3 DNA reads TGTGCCAGCAGTAGGGGCTCGACTAATGAAAAACTGTTTTTT. Residues: CASSRGSTNEKLFF.

The chain has TRBV18 and TRBJ2-3, with TRBD2 identical over 9 bases. J gave up 7 bases and V 2 bases, and 7 bases lay outside the gene matches. Per germline, CDR1 KGHSH and CDR2 LQKENI. This CDR3 has 15 amino acids. CDR3 amino acids: CASSPTAGGGHTQYF. The CDR3 DNA reads as TGTGCCAGCTCACCAACAGCGGGGGGCGGGCATACGCAGTATTTT.

The J gene is TRBJ2-7, the V gene TRBV2; maybe TRBD2 (5 bases). CDR3 length: 15 residues. Germline CDR1 reads SNHLY; CDR2 reads FYNNEI. V gave up 4 bases and J gave up 2 bases, with 15 bases separating them. The DNA for the CDR3 is TGTGCCAGCAGTGGATCAACGGAGGTCCCCTACGAGCAGTACTTC. Translation gives CASSGSTEVPYEQYF.

The V call is TRBV7-9, the J call TRBJ1-2; a weak D match, TRBD1 (6 bases). The V gene's germline CDR1 is SEHNR and CDR2 FQNEAQ (reference sequence). Trimming removed 5 bases at V and 4 bases at J, with 11 bases between. The CDR3 has 13 residues. The CDR3 reads CASSQGLIYGYTF. Written as DNA, the CDR3 is TGTGCCAGCAGCCAGGGGTTGATCTATGGCTACACCTTC.

This chain joins TRBV20-1 and TRBJ2-7; the match to TRBD2 covers 9 bases. This CDR3 region has 14 residues. Germline CDR1 DFQATT, CDR2 SNEGSKA (reference sequence). Trimming cost V 3 bases and J 6 bases; bases outside gene matches: 9. Here the CDR3 reads CSASKPGLALEQYF. For the CDR3, the DNA is TGCAGTGCTAGTAAGCCGGGACTAGCCCTCGAGCAGTACTTC.

The CDR3 loop is CASSFGTPDYEQYF. The CDR3 DNA is TGTGCCAGCAGTTTTGGGACACCAGACTACGAGCAGTACTTC. This sequence joins TRBV27 and TRBJ2-7; a weak D match, TRBD1 (6 bases). V lost 3 bases, J lost 3 bases, and 12 bases lay in between. CDR3 length: 14 residues. The V gene's germline CDR1 is MNHEY and CDR2 SMNVEV (reference sequence).

The chain carries TRBV2 and TRBJ2-7, with 11 bases identical to TRBD1. Germline V CDR1 and CDR2: SNHLY, FYNNEI. Germline trimming cut 5 bases from V and 3 bases from J; bases unmatched to any gene: 15. The CDR3 has 18 residues. CDR3 nucleotides: TGTGCCAGCAGTAAGCCGGACAGGGGGCTCGCGTTCGTCTACGAGCAGTACTTC. Translating it yields CASSKPDRGLAFVYEQYF.

The chain joins TRBV18 to TRBJ2-3; D not certain. Trimming cost V 0 bases and J 2 bases, with 9 bases left between them. The CDR3 loop spans 15 amino acids. Germline V lookup: CDR1 KGHSH, CDR2 LQKENI. The CDR3 nucleotides read TGTGCCAGCTCACCACCGAGGCAGACCACAGATACGCAGTATTTT. Its translation is CASSPPRQTTDTQYF.

This sequence joins TRBV19 and TRBJ1-3; a weak D match, TRBD1 (5 bases). V was shortened by 6 bases and J by 2 bases, with 14 bases between the two germline ends. Germline CDR1 is LNHDA and CDR2 is SQIVND (reference sequence). This CDR3 spans 15 amino acids. CDR3 in amino acids: CASSLIGGAGNTIYF. The CDR3 DNA follows: TGTGCCAGTAGCCTGATTGGGGGGGCTGGAAACACCATATATTTT.

The rearrangement uses TRBV28 and TRBJ1-5; tentatively, D is TRBD1 (6 bases). Per germline, CDR1 MDHEN and CDR2 SYDVKM. The CDR3 has 17 residues. The V end was cut by 2 bases, the J end by 1 base, with 15 bases between. The CDR3 loop is CASSLIPGAGSNQPQHF. In DNA, the CDR3 is TGTGCCAGCAGTTTAATACCAGGGGCAGGGAGCAATCAGCCCCAGCATTTT.

This clone was seen only once. The chain recombines TRBV3-1 (or the pseudogene TRBV3-2) with TRBJ1-5; D is undetermined. In germline, CDR1 is LGHDT, CDR2 YNNKEL (reference sequence). CDR3 length: 14 amino acids. V lost 1 base, J lost 6 bases, and 10 bases lay in between. In DNA form, the CDR3 reads TGTGCCAGCAGCCAAGGCCCCAGGCTTCAGCCCCAGCATTTT. Protein: CASSQGPRLQPQHF.

The chain carries TRBV9 and TRBJ2-7; 9 bases align to TRBD2. CDR3 size: 14 residues. After removal of 1 base from V and 4 bases from J, the junction contained 3 bases not matched to a gene. CDR1 is SGDLS and CDR2 is YYNGEE in the germline V gene. In nucleotides, the CDR3 is TGTGCCAGCAGCGTAAGACTAGCGGATTACGAGCAGTACTTC. Protein: CASSVRLADYEQYF.

The chain recombines TRBV5-4 with TRBJ2-3; D uncertain. The germline V gene encodes CDR1 SGHNT and CDR2 YYREEE (reference sequence). The CDR3 is 14 residues long. V shed 4 bases and J shed 1 base, with 10 bases lying between them. CDR3 protein: CASSRLSGTDTQYF. CDR3 DNA: TGTGCCAGCAGCCGACTTTCCGGCACAGATACGCAGTATTTT.

This rearrangement joins TRBV7-9 to TRBJ2-1, with TRBD2 matching 12 bases. The germline V gene encodes CDR1 SEHNR and CDR2 FQNEAQ (reference sequence). The CDR3 length is 16 residues. V shed 7 bases and J 2 bases; nucleotides not matched to a gene: 6. The CDR3 DNA sequence: TGTGCCAGCATCCCCCGGACTAGCGGGACCTACAATGAGCAGTTCTTC. This codes for CASIPRTSGTYNEQFF.

A few counts support this clone. The chain is built from TRBV4-3 and TRBJ1-4, with 9 bases that match TRBD1. J was trimmed by 8 bases and V by 4 bases; bases with no gene match: 8. This CDR3 has 15 amino acids. Germline-derived CDR1 and CDR2 are LGHNA and YSLEER. The CDR3 DNA follows: TGCGCCAGCAGCCTGGGGACAGGGCCTTCAGAAAAACTGTTTTTT. Residues: CASSLGTGPSEKLFF.

Only a few counts were recorded for this clone. The chain has TRBV27 and TRBJ2-7, with TRBD2 matching 14 bases. Per the germline V gene, CDR1 is MNHEY and CDR2 is SMNVEV (reference sequence). The CDR3 is 15 residues long. Trimming at V came to 7 bases and at J to 2 bases, leaving 4 bases not matched to a gene. The DNA for the CDR3 is TGTGCCAGCAAGGGACTAGCGGGGGATACCTACGAGCAGTACTTC. Protein sequence: CASKGLAGDTYEQYF.

This sequence joins TRBV3-1 (or the pseudogene TRBV3-2) and TRBJ2-2, with D unclear. V was pared by 4 bases and J by 4 bases, with 10 bases between. The CDR3 contains 14 residues. Germline V gene sequence: CDR1 LGHDT, CDR2 YNNKEL (reference sequence). CDR3: CASSRWSRTGELFF. CDR3 nucleotide sequence: TGTGCCAGCAGCCGCTGGTCGCGCACCGGGGAGCTGTTTTTT.

The V and J genes are TRBV27 and TRBJ1-1; 8 nucleotides agree with TRBD1. The CDR3 is 16 amino acids. The V gene's germline CDR1 is MNHEY and CDR2 SMNVEV (reference sequence). Trimming cost V 6 bases and J 0 bases; bases outside gene matches: 9. The CDR3 spells CASSDRGAALNTEAFF. DNA of the CDR3: TGTGCCAGCAGCGACAGGGGTGCCGCACTGAACACTGAAGCTTTCTTT.

This rearrangement joins TRBV19 to TRBJ1-5; the D gene is possibly TRBD1 (5 bases). The germline V and J ends were trimmed by 6 bases and 1 base, with 13 bases remaining between them. The germline CDR1 and CDR2 sequences are LNHDA and SQIVND (reference sequence). The CDR3 is 15 amino acids. The CDR3, as DNA: TGTGCCAGTAGGAGAGGACAAACGAGCAATCAGCCCCAGCATTTT. Its translation: CASRRGQTSNQPQHF.